This T cell receptor (beta chain) came from a study of early T cells in non-severe SARS-CoV-2 infection. Whole-study context: Investigators sequenced bulk RNA drawn from unsorted whole blood, and chains remained unpaired.

Attached unique molecular identifiers marked individual cDNA molecules. TCRdb passed the 5' RACE reads through MiXCR, listing each CDR3 protein once. The sample holds more than 45,000 distinct CDR3 sequences, more than 5.5% seen once. V was pared by 5 bases and J by 4 bases, with 5 bases of the junction left unmatched. The CDR3 loop spans 15 amino acids. Per the germline V gene, CDR1 is MNHEY and CDR2 is SVGAGI. The rearrangement joins TRBV6-5 to TRBJ2-1; 10 bases fit TRBD2. This clonotype originated in an adult who was a healthcare worker with PCR-confirmed SARS-CoV-2 infection or an uninfected control (not recorded which). The sequences come from whole blood, collected at baseline. The CDR3 protein is CASSPASGSYNEQFF. The CDR3 coding sequence is TGTGCCAGCAGTCCTGCTAGCGGGAGTTACAATGAGCAGTTCTTC.